Each of the 27 T cell receptor beta chains below was sequenced from the same sample in a study of beta chain features in type 1 diabetes listed by TCRdb under 2018. Library method: the immunoSEQ multiplex PCR assay. The High Capacity cDNA Reverse Transcription Kit was used to reverse transcribe all of the isolated RNA, meaning that expressed TCRB transcripts were what got sequenced. Here the immuneACCESS table is served through TCRdb, limited to in-frame sequences with V and J called. Missing clones are a known gap in these copies; in checked studies unresolved V genes cover under half, and the rest lacks a known reason. The sample data list fewer than 250,000 clones, and about 63% of these were observed just once. Roughly 0.048% of the sample is held by the ten biggest clonotypes. Material: naive CD4+ T cells from blood. Explained via the paper, the cell subset or site label denotes: true naive CD4+ T cells. The receptors here all came from a man aged 30-40 years in good health.

The sample holds a few counts of this clone. This CDR3 is CSVTTKSSYEQYF. CDR3 in DNA: TGCAGCGTAACGACCAAAAGCTCCTACGAGCAGTACTTC. The chain combines TRBV29-1 with TRBJ2-7, with D unclear. V dropped 6 bases and J dropped 0 bases, with 12 bases sitting between them. The CDR3 length is 13 residues. The germline V gene encodes CDR1 SQVTM and CDR2 ANQGSEA.

This clone was seen more than once but under ten times. V gene TRBV7-2 combines with J gene TRBJ2-1; no clear D gene. Trimming cost V 1 base and J 4 bases, with 8 bases left between them. The CDR3 consists of 14 residues. Germline values: CDR1 SGHTA, CDR2 FQGNSA. CDR3 nucleotide sequence: TGTGCCAGCAGCTTAGTAGCAGTTTACAATGAGCAGTTCTTC. Translation: CASSLVAVYNEQFF.

This sequence joins TRBV7-9 and TRBJ2-1, with 7 bases that match TRBD1. The J segment lost 5 bases and the V segment lost 2 bases, leaving 0 bases of the junction unmatched. The V gene's germline CDR1 is SEHNR and CDR2 FQNEAQ (reference sequence). The CDR3 is made up of 13 amino acids. This CDR3 is CASSLTGDNEQFF. The CDR3 DNA is TGTGCCAGCAGCTTAACAGGGGACAATGAGCAGTTCTTC.

The chain combines TRBV10-3 with TRBJ2-2, with D possibly matching TRBD1 (6 bases). CDR1 is ENHRY and CDR2 is SYGVKD in the germline V gene. CDR3 size: 15 residues. Trimming took 4 bases from V and 2 from J, leaving 11 bases between them. The CDR3 coding sequence is TGTGCCATCAGTGGCAGGGGCGAAAACACCGGGGAGCTGTTTTTT. Its protein product is CAISGRGENTGELFF.

The V and J genes are TRBV28 and TRBJ2-7; tentative D call: TRBD2 (7 bases). With 4 bases removed from V and 6 bases from J, the gap between germline ends came to 10 bases. The germline gives CDR1 MDHEN, CDR2 SYDVKM. The CDR3 is made up of 12 amino acids. The CDR3 is CASSSRGGEQYF. CDR3 DNA sequence: TGTGCCAGCAGTTCGAGGGGGGGCGAGCAGTACTTC.

To note about this clone: Other DNA sequences from this sample encode an identical CDR3 as well. This chain connects TRBV7-2 to TRBJ2-7, with no clear D. There are 11 residues in the CDR3. Trimming stripped 5 bases from V and 3 bases from J, with 5 bases between. Germline values: CDR1 SGHTA, CDR2 FQGNSA. The CDR3 DNA reads TGTGCCAGCAGCCCAGGCTACGAGCAGTACTTC. Residues: CASSPGYEQYF.

This clone was counted a few times. The chain is built from TRBV7-6 and TRBJ1-4; D is possibly TRBD1 (5 bases). Germline loops: CDR1 SGHVS, CDR2 FNYEAQ. The CDR3 loop spans 12 amino acids. Trimming took off 5 bases at V and 10 bases at J, with 11 bases between the two ends. The CDR3 here is CASSARDVKLFF. The CDR3 bases are TGTGCCAGCAGCGCCAGGGACGTAAAACTGTTTTTT. The whole variable domain, remainder taken from reference TRBV7-6 and TRBJ1-4, is GAGVSQSPRYKVTKRGQDVALRCDPISGHVSLYWYRQALGQGPEFLTYFNYEAQQDKSGLPNDRFSAERPEGSISTLTIQRTEQRDSAMYRCASSARDVKLFFGSGTQLSVL.

This chain uses TRBV28 with TRBJ2-5; D possibly matches TRBD1 or TRBD2 (8 bases each). CDR3 length: 20 residues. CDR1 is MDHEN and CDR2 is SYDVKM in the germline V gene. The V and J ends lost 5 bases and 5 bases respectively, with 33 bases between them. The CDR3: CASSPRRTGITSGRRETQYF. CDR3 nucleotides: TGTGCCAGCAGTCCCAGACGGACAGGGATAACGAGCGGGAGAAGGGAGACCCAGTACTTC.

This clone was found a few times. This chain joins TRBV10-3 and TRBJ2-7; D call uncertain. V lost 0 bases, J lost 7 bases, and 10 bases lay in between. Germline CDR1 and CDR2: ENHRY and SYGVKD. CDR3 length: 13 residues. The CDR3 loop is CAISESLAEEQYF. As DNA, the CDR3 is TGTGCCATCAGTGAGTCGTTGGCAGAAGAGCAGTACTTC.

The chain has TRBV30 and TRBJ1-5; D is uncertain. In germline, CDR1 is GTSNPN, CDR2 SVGIG (reference sequence). The germline V and J ends were trimmed by 2 bases and 7 bases, with 9 bases remaining between them. This CDR3 region has 12 residues. The CDR3 loop is CAWSIGEQPQHF. CDR3 sequence (DNA): TGTGCCTGGAGTATCGGGGAGCAGCCCCAGCATTTT.

The V call is TRBV30, the J call TRBJ1-6, with D possibly being TRBD1 (6 bases). Germline CDR1 is GTSNPN and CDR2 is SVGIG (reference sequence). CDR3 length: 14 amino acids. The V gene lost 3 bases and the J gene lost 10 bases, with 16 bases spanning the gap. The CDR3 is CAWSAGYGTSPLHF. CDR3 DNA sequence: TGTGCCTGGAGCGCGGGGTATGGGACATCACCCCTCCACTTT.

The rearrangement joins TRBV9 to TRBJ2-5; TRBD1 might be the D (6 bases). V was cut by 6 bases and J by 3 bases, with 15 bases left in between. The CDR3 extends over 14 amino acids. The V gene's germline CDR1 is SGDLS and CDR2 YYNGEE. The CDR3 coding sequence is TGTGCCAGCACCACCGGACAGAGGGAAGAGACCCAGTACTTC. Protein product: CASTTGQREETQYF.

V usage is TRBV14 and J usage is TRBJ2-3; D not certain. V was shortened by 2 bases and J by 8 bases, with 8 bases between the two germline ends. Germline CDR1 is SGHDN and CDR2 is FVKESK. This CDR3 contains 12 residues. The CDR3 bases are TGTGCCAGCAGCCAATATACGGGTACGCAGTATTTT. As protein: CASSQYTGTQYF.

This clone was detected only once. This chain uses TRBV18 with TRBJ1-5, with 7 bases identical to TRBD1. The CDR3 totals 13 residues. V trimming: 6 bases; J trimming: 5 bases; junction bases outside the gene matches: 4. Per the germline V gene, CDR1 is KGHSH and CDR2 is LQKENI. CDR3 amino acids: CASSLDRDQPQHF. CDR3 bases: TGTGCCAGCTCCCTTGACAGGGATCAGCCCCAGCATTTT.

The chain links TRBV7-2 to TRBJ2-3; TRBD2 aligns across 15 bases. The CDR3 runs to 18 residues. The germline V gene encodes CDR1 SGHTA and CDR2 FQGNSA. With 5 bases clipped from V and 0 bases from J, the junction kept 6 bases outside the gene matches. The CDR3 loop reads CASSRSGLAGGSTDTQYF. The CDR3 coding sequence is TGTGCCAGCAGCCGGTCGGGACTAGCGGGGGGCAGCACAGATACGCAGTATTTT.

The rearrangement links TRBV28 to TRBJ2-3; the D is unclear. The CDR3 extends over 16 amino acids. Trimming shortened V by 2 bases and J by 1 base, and 13 bases separated the two germline ends. Germline V gene data show CDR1 as MDHEN and CDR2 as SYDVKM. CDR3 sequence (DNA): TGTGCCAGCAGTTTAACCGGGCAACCTCGCACAGATACGCAGTATTTT. Its translation: CASSLTGQPRTDTQYF.

CDR3 loop: CSVTTNEKLFF. CDR3 bases: TGCAGCGTTACAACTAATGAAAAACTGTTTTTT. The chain links TRBV29-1 to TRBJ1-4, with D uncertain. With 5 bases removed from V and 0 bases from J, the gap between germline ends came to 1 base. The CDR3 covers 11 residues. CDR1 is SQVTM and CDR2 is ANQGSEA in the germline V gene.

V is TRBV20-1 and J is TRBJ2-5, with D unresolved. CDR3 length: 8 residues. The V gene lost 6 bases and the J gene lost 7 bases, with 3 bases spanning the gap. Germline V CDR1 and CDR2: DFQATT, SNEGSKA (reference sequence). The CDR3 DNA sequence: TGCAGTGCAGGGACCCAGTACTTC. Protein sequence: CSAGTQYF.

This clone turned up a few times. The chain couples TRBV23-1 to TRBJ2-4, with 7 positions matching TRBD2. TRBV23-1 is given ORF status, its function remaining uncertain. CDR3 length: 17 amino acids. The V and J ends lost 2 bases and 3 bases, in that order; junction bases with no gene match: 10. The CDR3 reads CASSQVSSREVKNIQYF. CDR3 DNA: TGCGCCAGCAGTCAAGTCTCGTCCCGGGAGGTCAAAAACATTCAGTACTTC.

The chain joins TRBV5-6 to TRBJ2-7; TRBD1 matches at 10 bases. The V and J ends lost 0 bases and 2 bases, in that order; junction bases with no gene match: 11. The CDR3 loop spans 18 amino acids. Germline assignment: CDR1 SGHDT and CDR2 YYEEEE. The CDR3 region has the DNA TGTGCCAGCAGCTTGGACCGCTTCCTGGACAGGGGGGCCTACGAGCAGTACTTC. Encoded protein: CASSLDRFLDRGAYEQYF.

Of note for this clone: The same CDR3 arises from other DNA sequences in this sample as well. The V call is TRBV29-1, the J call TRBJ2-5; tentatively, D is TRBD1 (5 bases). This CDR3 is 12 amino acids long. Germline V lookup: CDR1 SQVTM, CDR2 ANQGSEA. V dropped 3 bases and J dropped 5 bases, with 10 bases sitting between them. CDR3 in DNA: TGCAGCGTTGACAGGGTAGGGGAGACCCAGTACTTC. This codes for CSVDRVGETQYF.

There are a few counts of this clone. The chain joins TRBV29-1 to TRBJ1-2, with 9 bases fitting TRBD1. Trimming cost V 7 bases and J 3 bases; bases outside gene matches: 9. In germline, CDR1 is SQVTM, CDR2 ANQGSEA. CDR3 size: 14 residues. CDR3 in DNA: TGCAGCGGCTCCGACAGGGGGACGGACTATGGCTACACCTTC. Its protein is CSGSDRGTDYGYTF.

CDR3 amino acids: CASSSTGYNQPQHF. The CDR3, as DNA: TGTGCCAGCAGCTCTACAGGATACAATCAGCCCCAGCATTTT. The V and J genes are TRBV7-9 and TRBJ1-5; perhaps TRBD1 as D (5 bases). CDR1 SEHNR and CDR2 FQNEAQ come from the germline V gene (reference sequence). This CDR3 comprises 14 residues. Trimming cost V 4 bases and J 3 bases, with 10 bases left between them.

The chain has TRBV13 and TRBJ1-2, with TRBD1 matching 8 bases. Trimming at V came to 6 bases and at J to 7 bases, leaving 10 bases not matched to a gene. Per germline, CDR1 PRHDT and CDR2 FYEKMQ (reference sequence). This CDR3 spans 14 amino acids. The CDR3 bases are TGTGCCAGCAGTAACCTGGACAGGGAACGTGGCTACACCTTC. This codes for CASSNLDRERGYTF.

The rearrangement uses TRBV10-3 and TRBJ2-3, with D possibly being TRBD1 (5 bases). The CDR3 consists of 14 residues. The V end was cut by 4 bases, the J end by 1 base, with 9 bases between. From germline, CDR1 is ENHRY and CDR2 SYGVKD. For the CDR3, the DNA is TGTGCCATCAGTGTCGAAGGGGGCACAGATACGCAGTATTTT. Residues: CAISVEGGTDTQYF.

The CDR3 DNA follows: TGTGCCAGCAGCCGGACTAGCGGGAGTACCTACAATGAGCAGTTCTTC. It is translated as CASSRTSGSTYNEQFF. V and J are TRBV7-2 and TRBJ2-1, with 13 bases lining up with TRBD2. This CDR3 has 16 residues. CDR1 and CDR2 from the germline V gene are SGHTA and FQGNSA. V gave up 5 bases and J gave up 2 bases; unmatched junction bases: 3.

This clone was detected once. The chain has TRBV29-1 and TRBJ1-1; 11 nucleotides line up with TRBD1. V lost 4 bases to trimming and J lost 3 bases; unmatched junction nucleotides: 4. The CDR3 runs to 14 residues. Germline V gene sequence: CDR1 SQVTM, CDR2 ANQGSEA. The CDR3 nucleotides read TGCAGCGTTGTCGGACAGGGGGCTCACACTGAAGCTTTCTTT. It translates to CSVVGQGAHTEAFF.